This T cell receptor beta chain was sequenced in a study of CD8 T cells in Susac syndrome. Germline assignment: CDR1 DFQATT and CDR2 SNEGSKA (reference sequence). Unmatched junction bases numbered 12, after V lost 6 bases and J lost 4 bases. The CDR3 totals 14 residues. Worth noting for this clonotype: What it recognizes is unknown.

Overall study findings and caveats: Susac-specific public clones were found in both the total CD8+ and the CD8+ TEMRA repertoires, with some 15 in the former and roughly 5 in the latter. The study's TCR sequencing and HLA analysis drew on a certain number of individuals. That number was acknowledged as relatively small.

Reverse transcription of roughly 0.5 to 1 ug RNA was performed with random hexamers. A multiplex approach, immunoSEQ multiplex PCR, amplified TCR beta CDR3 across 54 Vbeta and 13 Jbeta. TCRdb re-derived calls from the immunoSEQ multiplex PCR reads in MiXCR, one entry per CDR3 protein. The sample yields 75,000 to 95,000 distinct CDR3 sequences, approximately 96% seen once. V gene TRBV20-1 combines with J gene TRBJ2-7; the match to TRBD2 covers 7 bases. The specimen was CD8+ T cells from PBMCs. The clonotype was recovered from a human donor with Susac syndrome. The CDR3 DNA reads TGCAGTGCCCCCCCAGGACTAGGACGTTACGAGCAGTACTTC. Its protein product is CSAPPGLGRYEQYF.